This note documents a single TCR beta chain sequence. Its target is unknown. This sample is part of a study of Ad26.COV2.S vaccination and SARS-CoV-2 variants. For the study at large: It was the COV1001 Ad26.COV2.S trial arm that included the donor. In the study, Ad26.COV2.S was injected intramuscularly once, or twice 56 days apart. Study-level results: Vaccinees showed greater spike-specific TCR breadth than placebo recipients. Reportedly, spike-specific CD8+ and CD4+ T cell responses achieved substantial breadth once vaccination had taken place.

Measured with immunoSEQ multiplex PCR; TCRdb has only the in-frame clones, and not every one. Counted here are hundreds of thousands of clones, roughly 89% occurring once; the ten biggest clones make up approximately 5%. The CDR3 runs to 15 residues. Trimming left V 0 bases short and J 4 bases short, with 13 bases between. Germline V gene lookup returns CDR1 SGHRS and CDR2 YFSETQ. Stated treatment: over 15 received Ad26.COV2.S at low or high dose, single or two shots; about 5 received placebo; per-sample allocation not given. Vaccine and placebo recipients were sampled on day 63 after the first injection.

The chain combines TRBV5-1 with TRBJ1-1; no clear D gene. The input for sequencing was peripheral blood, taken in a trial of Ad26.COV2.S vaccine versus placebo. The sequence was obtained from a person aged 18 to 59 who received the Ad26.COV2.S COVID-19 vaccine or a placebo. DNA for the CDR3: TGCGCCAGCAGCTTGGGGGTCGGGGTTGTCACTGAAGCTTTCTTT. Protein sequence: CASSLGVGVVTEAFF. Full variable domain (outside the CDR3, taken from reference TRBV5-1 and TRBJ1-1): KAGVTQTPRYLIKTRGQQVTLSCSPISGHRSVSWYQQTPGQGLQFLFEYFSETQRNKGNFPGRFSGRQFSNSRSEMNVSTLELGDSALYLCASSLGVGVVTEAFFGQGTRLTVV.